The rows below give T cell receptor beta chains drawn from one sample of a study of HIV-infected patients and healthy controls. One entry per CDR3 protein results from TCRdb running MiXCR on the 5' RACE reads. The repertoire holds some 8,600 distinct CDR3 sequences, with roughly 6.1% as singletons. Sample: blood, taken before antiretroviral therapy. Source of these receptors: an adult with HIV infection. CDR3s include the opening cysteine and the closing phenylalanine or tryptophan. The D gene is left open where the match is weak. The size of a clone is reported for some rows only, either as once, few or many, or as a class for expanded clones.

D: .; size: .; V: TRBV6-5; J: TRBJ1-1; DNA: TGTGCCAGCAGGGACGGACAACCGAACACTGAAGCTTTCTTT; CDR3: CASRDGQPNTEAFF
D: .; size: medium-sized; V: TRBV3-1; J: TRBJ2-1; DNA: TGTGCCAGCAGCCAAGAGAGCACTTGGGGGGTGCAACTTGAGTTCTTC; CDR3: CASSQESTWGVQLEFF
D: TRBD1; size: many; V: TRBV20-1; J: TRBJ2-5; DNA: TGCAGTGCTAGAGATTGGGGACAGGGGGACGAGACCCAGTACTTC; CDR3: CSARDWGQGDETQYF
D: .; size: many; V: TRBV18; J: TRBJ1-2; DNA: TGTGCCAGCTCACCAATCGACAGCCTTTATGGCTACACCTTC; CDR3: CASSPIDSLYGYTF
D: .; size: many; V: TRBV11-2; J: TRBJ2-1; DNA: TGTGCCAGCAGCCTACGGACGGCAAGCTCCTACAATGAGCAGTTCTTC; CDR3: CASSLRTASSYNEQFF
D: TRBD1; size: many; V: TRBV7-7; J: TRBJ2-2; DNA: TGTGCCAGCAGCCCACGGGACAGACCCGACCCAAACACCGGGGAGCTGTTTTTT; CDR3: CASSPRDRPDPNTGELFF
D: .; size: many; V: TRBV7-3; J: TRBJ2-5; DNA: TGTGCCAGCAGCCTGGGGTATGGCAGCCAAGAGACCCAGTACTTC; CDR3: CASSLGYGSQETQYF
D: TRBD1; size: .; V: TRBV27; J: TRBJ1-2; DNA: TGTGCCAGCAAAACAGGGGGCGCGAACTATGGCTACACCTTC; CDR3: CASKTGGANYGYTF
D: TRBD2; size: many; V: TRBV7-2; J: TRBJ2-3; DNA: TGTGCCAGCAGCTTAGCGCTTAGCGGGGGGGCTATGACAGATACGCAGTATTTT; CDR3: CASSLALSGGAMTDTQYF
D: .; size: many; V: TRBV20-1; J: TRBJ2-3; DNA: TGCAGTGCCCTCCCCCCAGGACTCCCTAACACAGATACGCAGTATTTT; CDR3: CSALPPGLPNTDTQYF
D: .; size: many; V: TRBV12-5; J: TRBJ1-5; DNA: TGTGCTACCGGCGAGAACTATCAGCCCCAGCATTTT; CDR3: CATGENYQPQHF
D: TRBD2; size: medium-sized; V: TRBV12-3/TRBV12-4; J: TRBJ2-1; DNA: TGTGCCAGCAGTCCTTCGAGCGGGGGGGTATACAATGAGCAGTTCTTC; CDR3: CASSPSSGGVYNEQFF
D: .; size: many; V: TRBV4-1; J: TRBJ1-1; DNA: TGCGCCAGCAGCATCCAGGGTTACACTGAAGCTTTCTTT; CDR3: CASSIQGYTEAFF
D: TRBD2; size: medium-sized; V: TRBV9; J: TRBJ2-3; DNA: TGTGCCAGCAGCCCGCGCGGGGGACTCACAGATACGCAGTATTTT; CDR3: CASSPRGGLTDTQYF